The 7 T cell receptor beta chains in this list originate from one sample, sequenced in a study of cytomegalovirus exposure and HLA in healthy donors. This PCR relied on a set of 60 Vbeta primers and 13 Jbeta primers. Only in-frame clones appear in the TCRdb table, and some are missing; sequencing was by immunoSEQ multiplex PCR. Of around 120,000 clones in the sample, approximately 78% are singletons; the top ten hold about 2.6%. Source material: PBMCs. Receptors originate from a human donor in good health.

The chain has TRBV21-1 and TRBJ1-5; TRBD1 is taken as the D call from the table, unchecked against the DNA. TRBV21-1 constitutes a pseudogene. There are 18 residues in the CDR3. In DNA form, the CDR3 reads TGTGCCAGCAGTACCTTAAGGGGGGACAGGTGTATCACAAAGCCCCAGCATTTT. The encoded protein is CASSTLRGDRCITKPQHF.

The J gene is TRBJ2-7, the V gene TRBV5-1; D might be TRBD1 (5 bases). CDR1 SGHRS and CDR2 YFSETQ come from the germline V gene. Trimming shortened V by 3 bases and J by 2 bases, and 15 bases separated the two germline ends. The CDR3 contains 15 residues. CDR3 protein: CASSSRQGQPYEQYF. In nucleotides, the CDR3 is TGCGCCAGCAGCTCCCGGCAGGGCCAACCCTACGAGCAGTACTTC.

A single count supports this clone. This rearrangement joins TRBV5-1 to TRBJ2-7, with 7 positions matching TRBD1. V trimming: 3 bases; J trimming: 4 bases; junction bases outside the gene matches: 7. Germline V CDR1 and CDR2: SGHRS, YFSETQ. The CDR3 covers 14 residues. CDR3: CASSSGQLIYEQYF. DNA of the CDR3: TGCGCCAGCAGCTCGGGACAGTTAATTTACGAGCAGTACTTC.

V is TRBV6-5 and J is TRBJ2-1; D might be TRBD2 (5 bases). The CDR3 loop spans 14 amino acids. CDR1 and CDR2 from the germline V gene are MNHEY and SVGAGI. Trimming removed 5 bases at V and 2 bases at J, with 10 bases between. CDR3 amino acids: CASSEGPTYNEQFF. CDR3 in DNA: TGTGCCAGCAGTGAGGGTCCTACCTACAATGAGCAGTTCTTC.

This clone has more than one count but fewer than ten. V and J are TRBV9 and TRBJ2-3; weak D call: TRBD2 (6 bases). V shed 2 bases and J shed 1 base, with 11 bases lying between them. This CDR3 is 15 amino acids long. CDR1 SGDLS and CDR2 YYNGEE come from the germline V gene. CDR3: CASSVEGTRTDTQYF. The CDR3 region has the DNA TGTGCCAGCAGCGTGGAGGGGACTCGCACAGATACGCAGTATTTT. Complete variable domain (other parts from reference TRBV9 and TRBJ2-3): DSGVTQTPKHLITATGQRVTLRCSPRSGDLSVYWYQQSLDQGLQFLIQYYNGEERAKGNILERFSAQQFPDLHSELNLSSLELGDSALYFCASSVEGTRTDTQYFGPGTRLTVL.

The CDR3 is CASSRGTSLAGELFF. The DNA of the CDR3 is TGTGCCAGCAGCCGTGGGACTAGCTTAGCCGGGGAGCTGTTTTTT. V is TRBV5-6 and J is TRBJ2-2, with TRBD2 matching over 9 bases. The CDR3 contains 15 residues. Looked up from germline, CDR1 is SGHDT and CDR2 is YYEEEE. V shed 4 bases and J 6 bases; nucleotides not matched to a gene: 7.

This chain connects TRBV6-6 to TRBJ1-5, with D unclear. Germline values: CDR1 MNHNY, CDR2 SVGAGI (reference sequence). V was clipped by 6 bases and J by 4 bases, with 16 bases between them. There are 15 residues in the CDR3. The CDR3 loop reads CASSPTREGNQPQHF. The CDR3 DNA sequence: TGTGCCAGCAGCCCTACAAGGGAGGGTAATCAGCCCCAGCATTTT.